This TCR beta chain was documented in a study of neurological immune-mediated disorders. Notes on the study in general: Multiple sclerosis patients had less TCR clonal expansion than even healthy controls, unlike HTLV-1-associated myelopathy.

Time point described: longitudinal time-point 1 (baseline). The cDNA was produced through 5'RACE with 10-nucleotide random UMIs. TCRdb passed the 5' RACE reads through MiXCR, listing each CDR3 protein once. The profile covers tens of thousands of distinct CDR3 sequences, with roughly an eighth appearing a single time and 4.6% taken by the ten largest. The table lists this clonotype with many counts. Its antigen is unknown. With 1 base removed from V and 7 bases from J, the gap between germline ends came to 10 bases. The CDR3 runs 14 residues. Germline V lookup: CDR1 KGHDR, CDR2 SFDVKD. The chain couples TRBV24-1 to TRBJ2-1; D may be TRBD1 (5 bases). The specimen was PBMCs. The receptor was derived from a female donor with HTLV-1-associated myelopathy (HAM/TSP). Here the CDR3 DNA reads TGTGCCACCAGTGATTTTCAGGGTTCGAATGAGCAGTTCTTC. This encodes CATSDFQGSNEQFF.